This entry lists 23 T cell receptor beta chains sequenced from one sample in a study of Ad26.COV2.S vaccination and SARS-CoV-2 variants. Treatment specified: approximately 18 received Ad26.COV2.S at low or high dose, single or two shots; several received placebo; per-sample allocation not given. The samples date from day 63 after the first vaccine or placebo injection. TCRdb keeps only in-frame clones here, not all; method: immunoSEQ multiplex PCR. This table holds about 400,000 clones, around 85% found once. The starting material was peripheral blood, obtained in a trial of Ad26.COV2.S vaccine versus placebo. The receptors originated from a person between 18 and 65 years old who received the Ad26.COV2.S COVID-19 vaccine or a placebo.

This rearrangement joins TRBV5-4 to TRBJ2-1; D remains unclear. V lost 5 bases and J 4 bases, leaving 7 bases between the germline ends. CDR3 size: 12 residues. Germline V CDR1 and CDR2: SGHNT, YYREEE (reference sequence). In nucleotides, the CDR3 is TGTGCCAGCAGTCCCGGTTACAATGAGCAGTTCTTC. Its protein is CASSPGYNEQFF.

This chain connects TRBV7-9 to TRBJ1-1; a possible D gene is TRBD1 (5 bases). The germline V gene has CDR1 SEHNR and CDR2 FQNEAQ (reference sequence). V lost 7 bases to trimming and J lost 1 base, with 7 bases between them. This CDR3 has 12 residues. In DNA, the CDR3 is TGTGCCAGCATCGGGGGGAACACTGAAGCTTTCTTT. Translated: CASIGGNTEAFF. The full variable domain, with the rest looked up from reference TRBV7-9 and TRBJ1-1, is DTGVSQNPRHKITKRGQNVTFRCDPISEHNRLYWYRQTLGQGPEFLTYFQNEAQLEKSRLLSDRFSAERPKGSFSTLEIQRTEQGDSAMYLCASIGGNTEAFFGQGTRLTVV.

The genes are TRBV5-1 and TRBJ1-1, with D unresolved. The CDR3 sequence is 14 residues long. CDR1 SGHRS and CDR2 YFSETQ come from the germline V gene. V was clipped by 3 bases and J by 0 bases, with 9 bases between them. The CDR3 sequence: CASSSLGVNTEAFF. The CDR3 DNA reads TGCGCCAGCAGCTCGCTCGGGGTGAACACTGAAGCTTTCTTT.

The rearrangement uses TRBV5-4 and TRBJ1-1; no clear D. CDR3 length equals 13 residues. CDR1 SGHNT and CDR2 YYREEE come from the germline V gene (reference sequence). Trimming cost V 4 bases and J 4 bases, with 11 bases left between them. The CDR3: CASSPGRFTEAFF. CDR3 nucleotides: TGTGCCAGCAGCCCGGGTAGATTCACTGAAGCTTTCTTT. Looking up the rest from reference TRBV5-4 and TRBJ1-1 gives the full variable domain: ETGVTQSPTHLIKTRGQQVTLRCSSQSGHNTVSWYQQALGQGPQFIFQYYREEENGRGNFPPRFSGLQFPNYSSELNVNALELDDSALYLCASSPGRFTEAFFGQGTRLTVV.

This clone turned up a few times. The chain uses TRBV6-5 and TRBJ1-6, with D hard to call. V gave up 5 bases and J gave up 8 bases, with 16 bases separating them. The CDR3 spans 15 residues. CDR1 and CDR2 (germline): MNHEY, SVGAGI. The CDR3 here is CASSPWTREDSPLHF. The CDR3 nucleotides read TGTGCCAGCAGTCCTTGGACCCGTGAGGATTCACCCCTCCACTTT.

This chain connects TRBV6-5 to TRBJ2-4, with 7 nucleotides matching TRBD1. Germline-derived CDR1 and CDR2 are MNHEY and SVGAGI. J lost 5 bases, V lost 8 bases, and 9 bases had no gene match. This CDR3 region has 14 residues. CDR3 nucleotides: TGTGCCAGCCTGGTAGTAACAGGGGAAAACATTCAGTACTTC. Translated, it gives CASLVVTGENIQYF.

This rearrangement joins TRBV3-1 (or the pseudogene TRBV3-2) to TRBJ2-1; D not certain. CDR1 and CDR2 from the germline V gene are LGHDT and YNNKEL (reference sequence). Trimming took off 2 bases at V and 3 bases at J, with 8 bases between the two ends. CDR3 length equals 14 residues. CDR3 region: CASSQQTSYNEQFF. The CDR3 DNA reads TGTGCCAGCAGCCAACAGACAAGCTACAATGAGCAGTTCTTC.

The chain links TRBV10-3 to TRBJ1-4; D not resolved. CDR1 is ENHRY and CDR2 is SYGVKD in the germline V gene. This CDR3 contains 13 residues. Trimming took off 4 bases at V and 4 bases at J, with 7 bases between the two ends. In DNA, the CDR3 is TGTGCCATCAGTGGACGGTTTAATGAAAAACTGTTTTTT. It specifies CAISGRFNEKLFF.

The gene calls are TRBV7-2 and TRBJ2-1, with no clear D. V lost 4 bases to trimming and J lost 8 bases, with 18 bases between them. The CDR3 is 15 amino acids. The germline gives CDR1 SGHTA, CDR2 FQGNSA. CDR3 in amino acids: CASSYYVGGIDEQFF. The CDR3 DNA reads TGTGCCAGCAGCTATTACGTTGGTGGGATCGATGAGCAGTTCTTC.

The CDR3 protein is CASSYGTGNSPLHF. The CDR3 DNA follows: TGTGCCAGCAGCTATGGGACGGGTAATTCACCCCTCCACTTT. The rearrangement uses TRBV6-5 and TRBJ1-6; TRBD1 might be the D (5 bases). This CDR3 is 14 amino acids long. V gave up 6 bases and J gave up 6 bases, with 12 bases separating them. Per the germline V gene, CDR1 is MNHEY and CDR2 is SVGAGI.

CDR3 DNA sequence: TGTGCCTGGAGTGCAGGTGGGGGGCCTTCACCCCTCCACTTT. Its translation is CAWSAGGGPSPLHF. The gene calls are TRBV30 and TRBJ1-6; the D gene is possibly TRBD1 (6 bases). Germline assignment: CDR1 GTSNPN and CDR2 SVGIG (reference sequence). CDR3 length: 14 residues. Trimming took off 1 base at V and 9 bases at J, with 13 bases between the two ends.

The chain recombines TRBV6-6 with TRBJ2-7; 9 bases align to TRBD1. There are 13 residues in the CDR3. Germline values: CDR1 MNHNY, CDR2 SVGAGI (reference sequence). Unmatched junction bases numbered 4, after V lost 6 bases and J lost 4 bases. The DNA of the CDR3 is TGTGCCAGCAGGACAGGGGGGGAGTACGAGCAGTACTTC. Translated, it gives CASRTGGEYEQYF.

The genes are TRBV19 and TRBJ2-1; 7 nucleotides line up with TRBD1. Looked up from germline, CDR1 is LNHDA and CDR2 is SQIVND (reference sequence). This CDR3 is 12 amino acids long. V shed 7 bases and J 7 bases; nucleotides not matched to a gene: 4. The CDR3 loop reads CASTTGLNEQFF. The CDR3 nucleotides read TGTGCCAGTACGACAGGGTTAAATGAGCAGTTCTTC.

This chain joins TRBV12-3 or TRBV12-4 and TRBJ2-7; D gene uncertain. The CDR3 has 12 amino acids. Trimming stripped 3 bases from V and 3 bases from J, with 6 bases between. This CDR3 is CASSFWDYEQYF. Written as DNA, the CDR3 is TGTGCCAGCAGTTTTTGGGACTACGAGCAGTACTTC.

The rearrangement uses TRBV7-8 and TRBJ2-4; 9 nucleotides line up with TRBD1. This CDR3 region has 17 residues. Trimming at V came to 2 bases and at J to 2 bases, leaving 7 bases not matched to a gene. Germline CDR1 SGHVS, CDR2 FQNEAQ. The CDR3 reads CASSLIQGAHTKNIQYF. DNA for the CDR3: TGTGCCAGCAGCTTAATACAGGGGGCGCATACCAAAAACATTCAGTACTTC.

The V gene is TRBV19, the J gene TRBJ1-2, with D maybe TRBD1 (6 bases). Germline values: CDR1 LNHDA, CDR2 SQIVND (reference sequence). The CDR3 totals 12 residues. V was pared by 5 bases and J by 3 bases, with 7 bases between. CDR3 coding DNA: TGTGCCAGTAGTGGACAGTACTATGGCTACACCTTC. Its protein is CASSGQYYGYTF.

This clone was detected only once. The rearrangement uses TRBV27 and TRBJ1-2; no firm D call. Germline V lookup: CDR1 MNHEY, CDR2 SMNVEV (reference sequence). CDR3 length equals 13 residues. The V end lost 10 bases, the J end lost 4 bases, and 16 bases lay between the germline ends. CDR3 in amino acids: CATFDGDPYGYTF. The CDR3 DNA reads TGTGCCACCTTCGACGGGGATCCCTATGGCTACACCTTC.

This rearrangement joins TRBV5-1 to TRBJ2-1, with TRBD2 identical over 7 bases. This CDR3 has 15 amino acids. V was pared by 0 bases and J by 3 bases, with 3 bases of the junction left unmatched. Germline-derived CDR1 and CDR2 are SGHRS and YFSETQ. CDR3 in DNA: TGCGCCAGCAGCTTGGAGGGGACTATCTACAATGAGCAGTTCTTC. Protein: CASSLEGTIYNEQFF.

The V and J genes are TRBV7-9 and TRBJ1-2, with no clear D. V lost 2 bases to trimming and J lost 5 bases, with 15 bases between them. The CDR3 is 15 amino acids. Per germline, CDR1 SEHNR and CDR2 FQNEAQ (reference sequence). Here the CDR3 DNA reads TGTGCCAGCAGCTTACAATCTAACGGGCCGTATGGCTACACCTTC. Residues: CASSLQSNGPYGYTF.

V gene TRBV2 combines with J gene TRBJ2-3; 10 positions agree with TRBD1. CDR3 length: 13 amino acids. The V and J ends lost 6 bases and 5 bases, in that order; junction bases with no gene match: 2. Germline CDR1 reads SNHLY; CDR2 reads FYNNEI. This chain's CDR3 is CASRGQGGDTQYF. CDR3 sequence (DNA): TGTGCCAGCAGAGGACAGGGGGGAGATACGCAGTATTTT.

CDR3 amino acids: CASSRDREAGGYTF. CDR3 DNA sequence: TGTGCCAGCAGCCGGGACAGGGAAGCTGGTGGCTACACCTTC. The V gene is TRBV7-8, the J gene TRBJ1-2; TRBD1 matches at 9 bases. The CDR3 is 14 residues long. Germline loops: CDR1 SGHVS, CDR2 FQNEAQ. V dropped 5 bases and J dropped 7; count of bases not matched to a gene: 8.

With respect to this clone: This CDR3 is also generated by other DNA sequences in the sample. This chain joins TRBV5-1 and TRBJ1-2; TRBD1 agrees at 7 bases. This CDR3 is 14 amino acids long. In germline, CDR1 is SGHRS, CDR2 YFSETQ. The J segment lost 0 bases and the V segment lost 4 bases, leaving 3 bases of the junction unmatched. The chain's CDR3 is CASSTGTANYGYTF. CDR3 DNA sequence: TGCGCCAGCAGCACCGGGACAGCTAACTATGGCTACACCTTC.

The chain links TRBV7-9 to TRBJ2-2; 8 bases fit TRBD2. This CDR3 region has 17 residues. J gave up 2 bases and V 3 bases, and 8 bases lay outside the gene matches. Germline V gives CDR1 SEHNR, CDR2 FQNEAQ (reference sequence). The CDR3 nucleotides read TGTGCCAGCAGCTTCCTCTGGCGGGGGGCAAACACCGGGGAGCTGTTTTTT. Its translation is CASSFLWRGANTGELFF.